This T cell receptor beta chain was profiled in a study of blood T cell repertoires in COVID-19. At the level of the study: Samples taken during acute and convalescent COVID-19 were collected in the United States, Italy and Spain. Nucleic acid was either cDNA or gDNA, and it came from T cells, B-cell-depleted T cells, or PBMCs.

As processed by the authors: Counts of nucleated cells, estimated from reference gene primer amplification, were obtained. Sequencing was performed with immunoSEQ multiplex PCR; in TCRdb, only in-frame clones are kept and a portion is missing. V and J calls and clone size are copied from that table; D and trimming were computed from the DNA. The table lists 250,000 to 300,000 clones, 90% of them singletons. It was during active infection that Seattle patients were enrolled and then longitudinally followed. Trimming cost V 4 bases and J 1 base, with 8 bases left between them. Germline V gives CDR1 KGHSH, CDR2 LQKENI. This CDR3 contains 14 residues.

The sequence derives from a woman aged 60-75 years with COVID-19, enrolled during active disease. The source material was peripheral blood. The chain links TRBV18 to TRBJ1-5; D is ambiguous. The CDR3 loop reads CASSLQRSNQPQHF. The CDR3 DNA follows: TGTGCCAGCTCACTTCAACGGAGCAATCAGCCCCAGCATTTT.